Detailed here is one TCR beta chain. Its antigen is still unknown. Only in-frame clones appear in the TCRdb table, and some are missing; sequencing was by immunoSEQ multiplex PCR. Found here are almost 100,000 clones, around nine tenths of them singletons; the top ten hold less than 3.5%. The CDR3 consists of 13 residues. V was clipped by 9 bases and J by 2 bases, with 12 bases between them. Germline V gene lookup returns CDR1 MNHEY and CDR2 SVGAGI. This record belongs to a study of PD-1 blockade in classical Hodgkin lymphoma. Patients all relapsed after autologous stem cell transplantation, and there was variation in brentuximab vedotin exposure. Study results and limitations: The study reported lower baseline TCR diversity in newly diagnosed patients than in healthy donors. Undefined causes, possibly disease activity or prior therapy, underlie the repertoire differences. TCR diversity rose significantly by C4D1 in CD4+ but not CD8+ cells.

This rearrangement joins TRBV6-5 to TRBJ2-3, with D perhaps matching TRBD2 (6 bases). The input for sequencing was peripheral blood mononuclear cells (PBMCs), taken at baseline. This sequence was found in a human donor with classical Hodgkin lymphoma. The CDR3 sequence: CASRDSNTDTQYF. Here the CDR3 DNA reads TGTGCCAGTCGGGACTCGAACACAGATACGCAGTATTTT.